Below are 15 T cell receptor beta chains sequenced from a single sample in a study of shared clonotypes between healthy human individuals. Data came from immunoSEQ multiplex PCR; TCRdb stores just in-frame clones and leaves some out. Among roughly 2.5 million clones listed, 90% to 95% were seen once. The sample was naive CD4+ T cells sorted from blood. Subset specified: CD45RA+ positively selected. These receptors were collected from a man younger than 35 in good health.

The rearrangement uses TRBV7-2 and TRBJ2-3; 7 bases agree with TRBD2. Germline V CDR1 and CDR2: SGHTA, FQGNSA. The CDR3 contains 15 residues. V was pared by 3 bases and J by 3 bases, with 6 bases of the junction left unmatched. This CDR3 reads CASSLQGGNTDTQYF. In DNA, the CDR3 is TGTGCCAGCAGCTTGCAGGGAGGGAATACAGATACGCAGTATTTT.

V and J are TRBV7-8 and TRBJ2-2; 12 bases are shared with TRBD1. CDR3 length: 16 amino acids. Germline CDR1 SGHVS, CDR2 FQNEAQ. Losses at the gene ends were 5 bases for V and 6 bases for J; bases not matched to a gene: 7. CDR3: CASSTTGTGGSGELFF. The DNA for the CDR3 is TGTGCCAGCAGCACAACCGGGACAGGGGGCTCCGGGGAGCTGTTTTTT.

The rearrangement links TRBV5-1 to TRBJ1-4; TRBD1 aligns across 7 bases. CDR1 and CDR2 (germline): SGHRS, YFSETQ. V shed 0 bases, J shed 6 bases, and the junction held 8 bases outside the gene matches. The CDR3 is 16 residues long. CDR3 protein: CASSLDRQGSYEKLFF. As DNA, the CDR3 is TGCGCCAGCAGCTTGGATAGACAGGGTTCCTATGAAAAACTGTTTTTT.

This clone turned up a few times. The genes are TRBV30 and TRBJ1-1; D is unresolved. CDR3 length: 14 residues. V was cut by 0 bases and J by 1 base, with 9 bases left in between. Germline V lookup: CDR1 GTSNPN, CDR2 SVGIG (reference sequence). The CDR3 nucleotides read TGTGCCTGGAGTGTAGGTCACCCGAACACTGAAGCTTTCTTT. Encoded protein: CAWSVGHPNTEAFF.

V is TRBV6-5 and J is TRBJ2-6, with D unresolved. Germline CDR1 is MNHEY and CDR2 is SVGAGI. CDR3 length: 16 amino acids. V lost 0 bases, J lost 2 bases, and 8 bases lay in between. CDR3 sequence (DNA): TGTGCCAGCAGTTACTCGAGGAGTGCTGGGGCCAACGTCCTGACTTTC. It codes for CASSYSRSAGANVLTF.

Only one count was recorded for this clone. The chain employs TRBV5-1 and TRBJ2-5; no clear D gene. Germline CDR1 reads SGHRS; CDR2 reads YFSETQ. The CDR3 loop spans 14 amino acids. Trimming removed 1 base at V and 2 bases at J, with 9 bases between. The CDR3 nucleotides read TGCGCCAGCAGCTTGATGCCTTTACAAGAGACCCAGTACTTC. Its translation is CASSLMPLQETQYF.

The chain recombines TRBV7-2 with TRBJ2-2; D uncertain. CDR3 length: 14 residues. CDR1 is SGHTA, CDR2 FQGNSA, per germline. V lost 4 bases to trimming and J lost 3 bases, with 9 bases between them. The CDR3 sequence: CASSSPAYTGELFF. In nucleotides, the CDR3 is TGTGCCAGCAGCTCCCCCGCTTACACCGGGGAGCTGTTTTTT. Together with reference TRBV7-2 and TRBJ2-2, the CDR3 gives the full variable domain: GAGVSQSPSNKVTEKGKDVELRCDPISGHTALYWYRQSLGQGLEFLIYFQGNSAPDKSGLPSDRFSAERTGGSVSTLTIQRTQQEDSAVYLCASSSPAYTGELFFGEGSRLTVL.

The rearrangement joins TRBV19 to TRBJ2-5; maybe TRBD1 (6 bases). Germline V CDR1 and CDR2: LNHDA, SQIVND (reference sequence). The V and J ends lost 7 bases and 4 bases respectively, with 13 bases between them. The CDR3 consists of 13 residues. As DNA, the CDR3 is TGTGCCAGTAATCGAGGGGGTGGAGAGACCCAGTACTTC. It specifies CASNRGGGETQYF.

Regarding this clone: Other DNA sequences from this sample encode an identical CDR3 as well. This chain joins TRBV19 and TRBJ2-2; no definite D call. Trimming stripped 6 bases from V and 3 bases from J, with 11 bases between. The CDR3 has 14 amino acids. Germline CDR1 LNHDA, CDR2 SQIVND (reference sequence). The CDR3 here is CASRQAGDTGELFF. CDR3 bases: TGTGCCAGTAGGCAGGCTGGGGACACCGGGGAGCTGTTTTTT. Together with reference TRBV19 and TRBJ2-2, the CDR3 gives the full variable domain: DGGITQSPKYLFRKEGQNVTLSCEQNLNHDAMYWYRQDPGQGLRLIYYSQIVNDFQKGDIAEGYSVSREKKESFPLTVTSAQKNPTAFYLCASRQAGDTGELFFGEGSRLTVL.

The V and J genes are TRBV7-2 and TRBJ2-2, with 8 bases fitting TRBD2. Germline values: CDR1 SGHTA, CDR2 FQGNSA. V gave up 5 bases and J gave up 0 bases; unmatched junction bases: 11. The CDR3 spans 18 residues. The CDR3 region is CASSSRPAGAPNTGELFF. DNA for the CDR3: TGTGCCAGCAGCAGCCGGCCAGCGGGGGCCCCGAACACCGGGGAGCTGTTTTTT.

The chain joins TRBV2 to TRBJ2-7; possibly TRBD2 for D (5 bases). Per germline, CDR1 SNHLY and CDR2 FYNNEI. The CDR3 is 12 residues long. With 5 bases removed from V and 4 bases from J, the gap between germline ends came to 9 bases. For the CDR3, the DNA is TGTGCCAGCAGTCGACGGGGTTACGAGCAGTACTTC. This sequence encodes CASSRRGYEQYF.

CDR3 amino acids: CASSLRTSETQYF. The DNA of the CDR3 is TGCGCCAGCAGCCTCCGGACGTCGGAGACCCAGTACTTC. This chain connects TRBV5-1 to TRBJ2-5, with D hard to call. The CDR3 runs 13 residues. The V end was cut by 4 bases, the J end by 5 bases, with 12 bases between. Germline values: CDR1 SGHRS, CDR2 YFSETQ.

The chain uses TRBV5-6 and TRBJ2-2; 7 bases line up with TRBD2. In germline, CDR1 is SGHDT, CDR2 YYEEEE. This CDR3 spans 16 amino acids. The J segment lost 2 bases and the V segment lost 0 bases, leaving 4 bases of the junction unmatched. This CDR3 is CASSLALAGNTGELFF. CDR3 DNA: TGTGCCAGCAGCTTGGCCTTAGCGGGCAACACCGGGGAGCTGTTTTTT.

The chain links TRBV9 to TRBJ2-7; 7 positions agree with TRBD2. The CDR3 has 15 amino acids. After removal of 0 bases from V and 7 bases from J, the junction contained 10 bases not matched to a gene. The germline gives CDR1 SGDLS, CDR2 YYNGEE. CDR3: CASSVDAGVPSEQYF. The CDR3 DNA sequence: TGTGCCAGCAGCGTAGACGCGGGAGTACCGAGTGAGCAGTACTTC.

The V call is TRBV18, the J call TRBJ1-5; D unresolved. Germline loops: CDR1 KGHSH, CDR2 LQKENI. The CDR3 length is 15 residues. Between the trimmed V and J ends, which lost 0 bases and 7 bases, there was a span of 13 bases. The CDR3 bases are TGTGCCAGCTCACCACCACTGGAAGCCGGGCAGCCCCAGCATTTT. Protein product: CASSPPLEAGQPQHF.